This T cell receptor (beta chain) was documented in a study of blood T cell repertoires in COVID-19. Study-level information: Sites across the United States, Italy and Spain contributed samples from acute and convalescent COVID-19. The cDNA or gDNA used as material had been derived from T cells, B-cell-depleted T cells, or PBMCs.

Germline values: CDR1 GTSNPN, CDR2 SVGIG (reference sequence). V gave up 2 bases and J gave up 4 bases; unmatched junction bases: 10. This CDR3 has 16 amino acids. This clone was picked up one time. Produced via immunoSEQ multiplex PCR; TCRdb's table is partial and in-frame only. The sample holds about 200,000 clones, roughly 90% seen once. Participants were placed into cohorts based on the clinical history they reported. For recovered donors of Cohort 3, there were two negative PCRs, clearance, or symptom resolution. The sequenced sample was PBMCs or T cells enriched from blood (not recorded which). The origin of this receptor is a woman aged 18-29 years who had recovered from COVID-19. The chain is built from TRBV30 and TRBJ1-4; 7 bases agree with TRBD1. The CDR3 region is CAWSYPYRGYNEKLFF. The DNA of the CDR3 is TGTGCCTGGAGTTATCCCTACAGGGGATATAATGAAAAACTGTTTTTT.